Shown below are 8 T cell receptor beta chains from a single sample sequenced in a study of PD-1 blockade in classical Hodgkin lymphoma. Each patient's relapse followed autologous stem cell transplantation, and brentuximab vedotin exposure varied. Repertoires were generated with immunoSEQ multiplex PCR, while TCRdb's copy carries only in-frame clones and drops some. The repertoire consists of tens of thousands of clones, with roughly 90% occurring once and the leading ten covering under 25%. Sequencing was performed on peripheral blood mononuclear cells (PBMCs), taken at baseline. The source is a human donor with classical Hodgkin lymphoma.

V is TRBV5-1 and J is TRBJ1-5; D is unclear. The germline V and J ends were trimmed by 1 base and 4 bases, with 6 bases remaining between them. The CDR3 length is 13 residues. The germline V gene encodes CDR1 SGHRS and CDR2 YFSETQ. CDR3 sequence: CASSLKGNQPQHF. Written as DNA, the CDR3 is TGCGCCAGCAGCTTGAAGGGTAATCAGCCCCAGCATTTT.

The rearrangement links TRBV6-6 to TRBJ1-1; 8 positions agree with TRBD1. The CDR3 runs to 14 residues. Looked up from germline, CDR1 is MNHNY and CDR2 is SVGAGI (reference sequence). V gave up 5 bases and J gave up 7 bases; unmatched junction bases: 9. The CDR3 DNA reads TGTGCCAGCAGTCTGGACAGGGCGAGAAGTGAAGCTTTCTTT. Translation: CASSLDRARSEAFF.

This sequence joins TRBV5-1 and TRBJ1-1; no clear D. Germline CDR1 is SGHRS and CDR2 is YFSETQ. Deletions cut 0 bases from V and 0 bases from J, with 6 bases between. The CDR3 extends over 14 amino acids. DNA for the CDR3: TGCGCCAGCAGCTTGGATCCAGTGAACACTGAAGCTTTCTTT. Its translation is CASSLDPVNTEAFF. The full variable domain, in which reference TRBV5-1 and TRBJ1-1 provide the parts outside the CDR3, is KAGVTQTPRYLIKTRGQQVTLSCSPISGHRSVSWYQQTPGQGLQFLFEYFSETQRNKGNFPGRFSGRQFSNSRSEMNVSTLELGDSALYLCASSLDPVNTEAFFGQGTRLTVV.

This sequence joins TRBV6-6 and TRBJ2-3; 8 bases match TRBD1. Germline CDR1 and CDR2: MNHNY and SVGAGI (reference sequence). This CDR3 comprises 15 residues. V gave up 3 bases and J gave up 2 bases; unmatched junction bases: 4. For the CDR3, the DNA is TGTGCCAGCAGTTATGGGGACAGGTTCACAGATACGCAGTATTTT. It yields the protein CASSYGDRFTDTQYF.

The rearrangement uses TRBV18 and TRBJ2-3; 8 bases map to TRBD2. The CDR3 runs 15 residues. Unmatched junction bases numbered 8, after V lost 3 bases and J lost 6 bases. Germline-derived CDR1 and CDR2 are KGHSH and LQKENI. The CDR3: CASSPTAGVRDTQYF. The CDR3, as DNA: TGTGCCAGCTCACCCACAGCGGGAGTCAGGGATACGCAGTATTTT.

This chain uses TRBV27 with TRBJ2-7, with 7 bases that match TRBD2. Trimming cost V 6 bases and J 6 bases; bases outside gene matches: 11. This CDR3 spans 14 amino acids. Germline V gives CDR1 MNHEY, CDR2 SMNVEV (reference sequence). As DNA, the CDR3 is TGTGCCAGCAGGTCGGGGGGATCCCGCGGCGAGCAGTACTTC. Encoded protein: CASRSGGSRGEQYF.

V gene TRBV2 combines with J gene TRBJ2-1, with 8 bases aligning to TRBD2. V was pared by 6 bases and J by 0 bases, with 25 bases of the junction left unmatched. The CDR3 length is 22 residues. Per the germline V gene, CDR1 is SNHLY and CDR2 is FYNNEI. DNA for the CDR3: TGTGCCAGCAGACACATCGTAGAGGGTTTGCGGGAGGTTGGGACCTCCTACAATGAGCAGTTCTTC. It is translated as CASRHIVEGLREVGTSYNEQFF. Based on the CDR3 plus reference TRBV2 and TRBJ2-1, the full variable domain is EPEVTQTPSHQVTQMGQEVILRCVPISNHLYFYWYRQILGQKVEFLVSFYNNEISEKSEIFDDQFSVERPDGSNFTLKIRSTKLEDSAMYFCASRHIVEGLREVGTSYNEQFFGPGTRLTVL.

A word on this clone: The junction shows a germline mismatch at one end, possibly a read error. V usage is TRBV27 and J usage is TRBJ2-5, with a tentative D call TRBD2 (7 bases). Germline CDR1 and CDR2: MNHEY and SMNVEV (reference sequence). The CDR3 totals 14 residues. The CDR3 sequence: CASSLSRGRETQYF. The CDR3 DNA follows: TGTGCCAGCAGTCTATCGCGGGGGCGGGAGACCCAGTACTTC.